The text below deals with one T cell receptor (beta chain). Sequencing was performed with immunoSEQ multiplex PCR; in TCRdb, only in-frame clones are kept and a portion is missing. The table lists 100,000 or so clones, approximately 90% of them singletons, with 2% to 3% in the top ten. This entry belongs to a study of T cell responses to AZD1222 COVID-19 vaccine. Trimming cost V 4 bases and J 2 bases; bases outside gene matches: 7. The CDR3 length is 15 residues. Germline V gene sequence: CDR1 MDHEN, CDR2 SYDVKM. This sequence was found in an adult in good health. The V gene is TRBV28, the J gene TRBJ2-5; 7 bases line up with TRBD1. This material consisted of peripheral blood, taken on day 0 of AZD1222 vaccination. Written as DNA, the CDR3 is TGTGCCAGCAGTTCCCCGGGACAGACACAAGAGACCCAGTACTTC. Protein sequence: CASSSPGQTQETQYF.